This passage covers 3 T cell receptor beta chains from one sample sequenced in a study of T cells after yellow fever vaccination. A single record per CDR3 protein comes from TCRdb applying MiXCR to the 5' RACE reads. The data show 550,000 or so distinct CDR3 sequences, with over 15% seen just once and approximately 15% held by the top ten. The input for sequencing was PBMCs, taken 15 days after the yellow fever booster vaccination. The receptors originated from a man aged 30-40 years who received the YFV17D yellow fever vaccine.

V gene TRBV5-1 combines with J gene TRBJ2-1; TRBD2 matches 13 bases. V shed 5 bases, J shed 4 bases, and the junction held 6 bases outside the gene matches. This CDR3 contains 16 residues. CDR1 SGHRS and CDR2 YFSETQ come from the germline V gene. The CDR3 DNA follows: TGCGCCAGCAGAGGACTAGCGGGAGTCATGTACAATGAGCAGTTCTTC. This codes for CASRGLAGVMYNEQFF.

The CDR3 here is CASSYSGARYEQYF. The CDR3 DNA sequence: TGTGCCAGCAGTTACTCGGGGGCCCGCTACGAGCAGTACTTC. This chain uses TRBV6-5 with TRBJ2-7; perhaps TRBD1 as D (6 bases). This CDR3 is 14 amino acids long. Germline CDR1 and CDR2: MNHEY and SVGAGI. V was shortened by 0 bases and J by 3 bases, with 9 bases between the two germline ends.

CDR3 nucleotide sequence: TGTGCCACCATGGACTCCACAGATACGCAGTATTTT. This translates into CATMDSTDTQYF. This sequence joins TRBV24-1 and TRBJ2-3; the D gene is possibly TRBD2 (5 bases). Trimming removed 8 bases at V and 2 bases at J, with 7 bases between. CDR3 length: 12 amino acids. CDR1 KGHDR and CDR2 SFDVKD come from the germline V gene.